This T cell receptor (beta chain) was found in a study of blood T cell repertoires in COVID-19. For the study at large: Some COVID-19 samples were acute and others convalescent; all came from the United States, Italy and Spain. The cDNA or gDNA used as material had been derived from T cells, B-cell-depleted T cells, or PBMCs.

The germline CDR1 and CDR2 sequences are GTSNPN and SVGIG (reference sequence). Germline trimming cut 3 bases from V and 1 base from J; bases unmatched to any gene: 4. The CDR3 sequence is 15 residues long. Regarding this clone: This specimen includes other DNA sequences encoding the same CDR3.

Per the original methods: Researchers report that nucleated cell counts were estimated from reference gene primer amplification. The protocol was immunoSEQ multiplex PCR, while the TCRdb copy is restricted to in-frame clones and leaves out a portion. The DNA was the basis for D and trimming; V, J and clone size are from that table. The sample shows under 130,000 clones, about 80% of them seen only once. The chain joins TRBV30 to TRBJ2-2, with 8 bases lining up with TRBD1. The sequenced material came from peripheral blood. The origin of this receptor is a woman in her 70s with acute or convalescent COVID-19. The CDR3 sequence: CAWSRGQGNTGELFF. The CDR3 DNA reads as TGTGCCTGGAGCCGCGGACAGGGGAACACCGGGGAGCTGTTTTTT.